This entry lists 27 T cell receptor beta chains sequenced from one sample in a study of T cells in Graves' hyperthyroidism and ophthalmopathy. Authors of the study amplified TCR beta CDR3 regions from RNA transcripts. HTBI primers drove first-round RT-PCR of the TCR CDR3. TCRdb itself ran the multiplex PCR reads through MiXCR, one entry per CDR3 protein. The sample contains hundreds of thousands of distinct CDR3 sequences, under 20% of which appear only once. The specimen sequenced was blood. Receptors originate from a young woman with Graves' hyperthyroidism.

The chain combines TRBV20-1 with TRBJ1-2, with a weak D call TRBD1 (5 bases). V was trimmed by 0 bases and J by 5 bases, leaving 22 bases between them. The CDR3 is 17 amino acids. Germline-derived CDR1 and CDR2 are DFQATT and SNEGSKA (reference sequence). The CDR3 sequence is CSARDRGTREGHYGYTF. CDR3 sequence (DNA): TGCAGTGCTAGAGATCGAGGTACCCGTGAGGGGCATTATGGCTACACCTTC.

The rearrangement uses TRBV29-1 and TRBJ2-7, with TRBD1 matching 10 bases. V lost 5 bases, J lost 7 bases, and 14 bases stayed unmatched. The germline gives CDR1 SQVTM, CDR2 ANQGSEA. This CDR3 is 15 amino acids long. For the CDR3, the DNA is TGCAGCGTTTCTTCCGGGACAGGGGCTCTCAATGAGCAGTACTTC. Protein sequence: CSVSSGTGALNEQYF.

This clonotype was detected ten times or more. The V gene is TRBV28, the J gene TRBJ2-3; tentatively, D is TRBD2 (5 bases). CDR1 is MDHEN, CDR2 SYDVKM, per germline. V lost 5 bases and J lost 4, with 13 bases in between. The CDR3 totals 14 residues. The CDR3: CASSPHTEADTQYF. The CDR3 nucleotides are TGTGCCAGCAGTCCACACACGGAGGCAGATACGCAGTATTTT.

The table lists this clonotype with a few counts. The chain couples TRBV19 to TRBJ1-5; the match to TRBD1 covers 8 bases. This CDR3 has 14 amino acids. The junction had 6 bases not matched to a gene; V was cut back by 8 bases and J by 3 bases. CDR1 and CDR2 (germline): LNHDA, SQIVND (reference sequence). CDR3: CASEDRVNNQPQHF. CDR3 DNA sequence: TGTGCCAGTGAGGACAGGGTAAACAATCAGCCCCAGCATTTT.

In its sample, this clonotype was seen a few times. This rearrangement joins TRBV6-1 to TRBJ2-7; 7 bases map to TRBD1. The CDR3 loop spans 15 amino acids. Germline V gene sequence: CDR1 MNHNS, CDR2 SASEGT. Trimming at V came to 5 bases and at J to 3 bases, leaving 10 bases not matched to a gene. The CDR3 is CASSPAAGGVYEQYF. In nucleotides, the CDR3 is TGTGCCAGCAGTCCCGCGGCAGGGGGTGTCTACGAGCAGTACTTC.

This clonotype was counted between two and nine times. The chain has TRBV5-1 and TRBJ2-7; 7 nucleotides match TRBD2. The CDR3 length is 13 residues. The junction had 6 bases not matched to a gene; V was cut back by 5 bases and J by 4 bases. Germline-derived CDR1 and CDR2 are SGHRS and YFSETQ. The CDR3 spells CASRAGDKYEQYF. CDR3 coding DNA: TGCGCCAGCAGGGCGGGAGACAAATACGAGCAGTACTTC.

This clonotype was observed at least ten times. This chain uses TRBV5-1 with TRBJ2-5; no clear D gene. Trimming took off 4 bases at V and 5 bases at J, with 18 bases between the two ends. The germline V gene has CDR1 SGHRS and CDR2 YFSETQ. There are 15 residues in the CDR3. DNA of the CDR3: TGCGCCAGCAGCCGAGATACTGCAACGAGGGAGACCCAGTACTTC. This gives the protein CASSRDTATRETQYF. The full variable domain, in which reference TRBV5-1 and TRBJ2-5 provide the parts outside the CDR3, is KAGVTQTPRYLIKTRGQQVTLSCSPISGHRSVSWYQQTPGQGLQFLFEYFSETQRNKGNFPGRFSGRQFSNSRSEMNVSTLELGDSALYLCASSRDTATRETQYFGPGTRLLVL.

This clonotype was detected ten times or more. The genes are TRBV5-6 and TRBJ1-4; D remains unclear. Germline CDR1 and CDR2: SGHDT and YYEEEE. Trimming left V 4 bases short and J 0 bases short, with 7 bases between. The CDR3 has 14 amino acids. CDR3: CASSRIATNEKLFF. The CDR3 region has the DNA TGTGCCAGCAGCAGAATTGCAACTAATGAAAAACTGTTTTTT.

The chain employs TRBV11-2 and TRBJ2-2; D might be TRBD1 (5 bases). The CDR3 extends over 14 amino acids. Per germline, CDR1 SGHAT and CDR2 FQNNGV. Between the trimmed V and J ends, which lost 3 bases and 5 bases, there was a span of 10 bases. This CDR3 is CASSFGRGTGELFF. The CDR3, as DNA: TGTGCCAGCAGCTTCGGAAGGGGAACCGGGGAGCTGTTTTTT.

This clonotype was seen repeatedly, ten times or more. V gene TRBV11-2 combines with J gene TRBJ2-7; 8 nucleotides match TRBD1. The CDR3 is 14 amino acids. Germline V gives CDR1 SGHAT, CDR2 FQNNGV. V trimming: 1 base; J trimming: 7 bases; junction bases outside the gene matches: 6. The DNA of the CDR3 is TGTGCCAGCAGCTTAGCGGGACAGGTCATGGAGCAGTACTTC. This sequence encodes CASSLAGQVMEQYF.

Comments on this clonotype: With a much larger clone just one base away, this may be a read error. This chain connects TRBV6-5 to TRBJ2-7; 10 bases fit TRBD2. Germline CDR1 reads MNHEY; CDR2 reads SVGAGI. The CDR3 has 16 amino acids. CDR3 sequence (DNA): TGTGCCAGCAGTTACGACCCTAGCGGGAGCTTCTACGAGCAGCACTTC. Translated: CASSYDPSGSFYEQHF.

In this sample, this clonotype turned up many times. The chain has TRBV24-1 and TRBJ2-2; the D is unclear. The CDR3 sequence is 13 residues long. Deletions cut 3 bases from V and 6 bases from J, with 7 bases between. Germline lookup yields CDR1 KGHDR and CDR2 SFDVKD. DNA for the CDR3: TGTGCCACCAGTGATCCAAATGCCGGGGAGCTGTTTTTT. Protein product: CATSDPNAGELFF.

This clonotype showed up many times. The rearrangement links TRBV12-3 or TRBV12-4 to TRBJ2-3; D possibly corresponds to TRBD1 (6 bases). The CDR3 is 14 amino acids. V was cut by 2 bases and J by 1 base, with 7 bases left in between. CDR3 nucleotide sequence: TGTGCCAGCAGTTTACCAGGGGGCACAGATACGCAGTATTTT. Translated: CASSLPGGTDTQYF.

This clonotype was seen only a few times. The chain carries TRBV5-4 and TRBJ2-3, with 8 bases aligning to TRBD1. Germline CDR1 SGHNT, CDR2 YYREEE (reference sequence). CDR3 length: 16 amino acids. Unmatched junction bases numbered 11, after V lost 4 bases and J lost 4 bases. The CDR3 loop is CASSRGQGDTSDTQYF. CDR3 sequence (DNA): TGTGCCAGCAGCAGAGGACAGGGTGATACATCAGATACGCAGTATTTT.

This clonotype was seen at least ten times. This chain connects TRBV12-3 or TRBV12-4 to TRBJ2-1; a weak D match, TRBD1 (5 bases). The CDR3 is made up of 12 amino acids. The V and J ends lost 6 bases and 7 bases respectively, with 10 bases between them. The CDR3 region has the DNA TGTGCCAGCAGAGTAGACAGAAATGAGCAGTTCTTC. Translated, it gives CASRVDRNEQFF.

This clonotype was counted many times. This chain links TRBV7-2 with TRBJ2-3; unclear D gene. Germline V gene data show CDR1 as SGHTA and CDR2 as FQGNSA. Trimming left V 1 base short and J 3 bases short, with 8 bases between. The CDR3 is 14 residues long. CDR3: CASSLVSLTDTQYF. The CDR3 DNA reads TGTGCCAGCAGCTTAGTCTCTTTAACAGATACGCAGTATTTT. Complete variable domain (other parts from reference TRBV7-2 and TRBJ2-3): GAGVSQSPSNKVTEKGKDVELRCDPISGHTALYWYRQSLGQGLEFLIYFQGNSAPDKSGLPSDRFSAERTGGSVSTLTIQRTQQEDSAVYLCASSLVSLTDTQYFGPGTRLTVL.

The V and J genes are TRBV9 and TRBJ1-3, with 8 bases lining up with TRBD1. This CDR3 comprises 14 residues. Trimming cost V 2 bases and J 7 bases; bases outside gene matches: 5. Per the germline V gene, CDR1 is SGDLS and CDR2 is YYNGEE. CDR3 residues: CASSVTGGLNTIYF. The CDR3 DNA reads TGTGCCAGCAGCGTCACAGGGGGTTTGAACACCATATATTTT.

Many counts were recorded for this clonotype. This chain joins TRBV2 and TRBJ2-1, with TRBD2 matching 9 bases. Germline V gives CDR1 SNHLY, CDR2 FYNNEI. V gave up 7 bases and J gave up 5 bases; unmatched junction bases: 6. The CDR3 contains 14 residues. The CDR3 reads CASMAGGNHNEQFF. Here the CDR3 DNA reads TGTGCCAGCATGGCGGGAGGGAATCACAATGAGCAGTTCTTC.

This clonotype was counted many times. The J gene is TRBJ2-5, the V gene TRBV28; 7 bases are a match to TRBD1. J was trimmed by 4 bases and V by 8 bases; bases with no gene match: 13. Germline V gene data show CDR1 as MDHEN and CDR2 as SYDVKM. This CDR3 has 15 amino acids. The CDR3 reads CASDRTGTRRETQYF. CDR3 DNA sequence: TGTGCCAGCGATAGGACAGGAACCCGCAGAGAGACCCAGTACTTC.

Concerning this clonotype: This could be a read error, since a much larger clone is one nucleotide away. The chain recombines TRBV7-2 with TRBJ2-1; a weak D match, TRBD2 (5 bases). The CDR3 is 14 residues long. Germline CDR1 is SGHTA and CDR2 is FQGNSA. CDR3 bases: TGTGCCTGCAGCCGAGGGTCTTCCTACAATGAGCAGTTCTTC. Translation: CACSRGSSYNEQFF.

This clonotype came up many times. The chain employs TRBV7-8 and TRBJ2-7, with 9 bases identical to TRBD2. The CDR3 extends over 15 amino acids. V trimming: 3 bases; J trimming: 2 bases; junction bases outside the gene matches: 5. The germline CDR1 and CDR2 sequences are SGHVS and FQNEAQ. The CDR3 loop reads CASSFSASGTYEQYF. The CDR3 DNA sequence: TGTGCCAGCAGCTTTTCGGCTAGCGGGACCTACGAGCAGTACTTC.

This clonotype was seen only a few times. V gene TRBV7-9 combines with J gene TRBJ2-1, with 11 bases matching TRBD2. The germline V gene encodes CDR1 SEHNR and CDR2 FQNEAQ (reference sequence). The V and J ends lost 2 bases and 7 bases, in that order; junction bases with no gene match: 7. The CDR3 extends over 16 amino acids. CDR3 residues: CASSLSVRLAGNEQFF. DNA of the CDR3: TGTGCCAGCAGCTTAAGCGTCCGACTAGCGGGAAATGAGCAGTTCTTC.

As to this clonotype: Being one base from a much bigger clone, this may be a read error. The rearrangement links TRBV28 to TRBJ2-2; a possible D gene is TRBD2 (6 bases). This CDR3 spans 14 amino acids. Per the germline V gene, CDR1 is MDHEN and CDR2 is SYDVKM. DNA for the CDR3: TGTGCCAGCAGTTTACGGAGGGAGACCGGGAAGCTGTTTTTT. It specifies CASSLRRETGKLFF.

This clonotype has more than one count but fewer than ten. The V gene is TRBV20-1, the J gene TRBJ2-1; TRBD2 agrees at 11 bases. J was trimmed by 7 bases and V by 6 bases; bases with no gene match: 8. The CDR3 length is 14 residues. CDR1 and CDR2 (germline): DFQATT, SNEGSKA (reference sequence). CDR3 coding DNA: TGCAGTGCCGCAGGACTAGCGGGTAATAATGAGCAGTTCTTC. This sequence encodes CSAAGLAGNNEQFF.

This clonotype was seen ten or more times. V is TRBV7-9 and J is TRBJ2-5; weak D call: TRBD2 (5 bases). The V gene's germline CDR1 is SEHNR and CDR2 FQNEAQ (reference sequence). This CDR3 is built from 13 residues. The V end lost 7 bases, the J end lost 1 base, and 10 bases lay between the germline ends. DNA for the CDR3: TGTGCCAGCACTGGACTTCTCCAAGAGACCCAGTACTTC. It yields the protein CASTGLLQETQYF.

This clonotype was detected many times. CDR3 nucleotide sequence: TGTGCCAGCAGCCAGACAGGTGTCTCCTACGAGCAGTACTTC. Translating it yields CASSQTGVSYEQYF. V gene TRBV6-2 or TRBV6-3 combines with J gene TRBJ2-7; D is perhaps TRBD1 (6 bases). Trimming pared 6 bases from V and 0 bases from J, leaving 12 bases between. The CDR3 length is 14 residues. Germline V gives CDR1 MNHEY, CDR2 SVGEGT.

This clonotype came up many times. V gene TRBV2 combines with J gene TRBJ2-5, with a possible D match to TRBD1 (6 bases). Germline V gene sequence: CDR1 SNHLY, CDR2 FYNNEI. V dropped 4 bases and J dropped 5 bases, with 11 bases sitting between them. This CDR3 has 13 residues. The CDR3 here is CASSARGLETQYF. CDR3 in DNA: TGTGCCAGCAGTGCAAGGGGGTTGGAGACCCAGTACTTC.